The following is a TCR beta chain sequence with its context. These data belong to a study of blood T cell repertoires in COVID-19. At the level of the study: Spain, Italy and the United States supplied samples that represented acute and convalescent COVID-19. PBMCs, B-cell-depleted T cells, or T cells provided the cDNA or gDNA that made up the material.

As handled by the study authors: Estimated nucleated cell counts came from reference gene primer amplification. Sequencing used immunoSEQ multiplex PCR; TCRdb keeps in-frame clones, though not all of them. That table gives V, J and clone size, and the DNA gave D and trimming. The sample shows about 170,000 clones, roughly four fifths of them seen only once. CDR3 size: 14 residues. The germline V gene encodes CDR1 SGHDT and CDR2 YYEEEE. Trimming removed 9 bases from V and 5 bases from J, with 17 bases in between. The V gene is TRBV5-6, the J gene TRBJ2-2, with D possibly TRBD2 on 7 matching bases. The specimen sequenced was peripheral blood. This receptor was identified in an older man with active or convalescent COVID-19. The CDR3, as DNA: TGTGCCACCGCGGGGGCGCGGGGTACCGGGGAGCTGTTTTTT. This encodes CATAGARGTGELFF.